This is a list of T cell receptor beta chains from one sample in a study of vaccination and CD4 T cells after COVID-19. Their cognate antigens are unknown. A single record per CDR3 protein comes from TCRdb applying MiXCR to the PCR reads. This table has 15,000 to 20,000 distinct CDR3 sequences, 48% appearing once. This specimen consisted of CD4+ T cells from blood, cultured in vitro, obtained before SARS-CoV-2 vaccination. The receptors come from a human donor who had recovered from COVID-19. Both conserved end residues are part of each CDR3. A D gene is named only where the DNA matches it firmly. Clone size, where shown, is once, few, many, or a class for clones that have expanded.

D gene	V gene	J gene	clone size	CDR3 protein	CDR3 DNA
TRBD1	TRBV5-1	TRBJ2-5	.	CASSLVGDSRIWETQYF	TGCGCCAGCAGCTTGGTGGGGGACAGCCGGATTTGGGAGACCCAGTACTTC
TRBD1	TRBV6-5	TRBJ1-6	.	CASSYSTGTGNNSPLHF	TGTGCCAGCAGTTACTCAACCGGGACAGGGAATAATTCACCCCTCCACTTT
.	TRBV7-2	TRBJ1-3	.	CASSYGAGGNTIYF	TGTGCCAGCAGCTACGGGGCCGGGGGGAACACCATATATTTT
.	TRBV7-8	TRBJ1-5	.	CASSLEGQQGINQPQHF	TGTGCCAGCAGCTTAGAAGGTCAACAGGGTATAAATCAGCCCCAGCATTTT
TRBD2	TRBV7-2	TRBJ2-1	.	CASSHPRGSSYNEQFF	TGTGCCAGCAGCCACCCCCGCGGGAGCTCCTACAATGAGCAGTTCTTC
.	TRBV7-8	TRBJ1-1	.	CASSQTDSGNTEAFF	TGTGCCAGCAGCCAAACCGACAGTGGGAACACTGAAGCTTTCTTT
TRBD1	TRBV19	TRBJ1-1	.	CASSSAHGQGTEAFF	TGTGCCAGTAGTTCCGCCCATGGACAGGGGACTGAAGCTTTCTTT
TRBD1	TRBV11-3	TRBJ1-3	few	CATGQGGGNTIYF	TGTGCCACCGGACAGGGGGGAGGAAACACCATATATTTT
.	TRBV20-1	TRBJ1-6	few	CSARASVNYNSPLHF	TGCAGTGCTAGAGCGTCAGTAAACTATAATTCACCCCTCCACTTT
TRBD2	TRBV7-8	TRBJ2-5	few	CASSPVVAGGETQYF	TGTGCCAGCAGCCCCGTCGTTGCGGGAGGCGAGACCCAGTACTTC
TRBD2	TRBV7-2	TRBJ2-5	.	CASSLASLAGVHQETQYF	TGTGCCAGCAGCTTAGCTTCGCTAGCGGGGGTTCATCAAGAGACCCAGTACTTC
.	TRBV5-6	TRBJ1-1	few	CASREQGGRRTEAFF	TGTGCCAGCAGGGAGCAGGGAGGGAGGAGAACTGAAGCTTTCTTT
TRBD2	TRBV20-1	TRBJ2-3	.	CSARPSGRGTDTQYF	TGCAGTGCGCGACCTAGCGGGAGAGGGACAGATACGCAGTATTTT
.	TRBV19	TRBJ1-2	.	CASSGLLESSTF	TGTGCCAGTAGTGGGCTCTTGGAAAGCAGCACCTTC
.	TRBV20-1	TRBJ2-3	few	CSAGPGTRTDTQYF	TGCAGTGCTGGACCCGGGACTCGAACAGATACGCAGTATTTT
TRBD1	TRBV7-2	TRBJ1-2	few	CASSLDGATGGNYGYTF	TGTGCCAGCAGCTTAGATGGAGCGACAGGGGGAAACTATGGCTACACCTTC
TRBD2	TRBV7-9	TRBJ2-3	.	CASSLGGLAGTHNTQYF	TGTGCCAGCAGCTTAGGCGGACTAGCGGGGACCCACAATACGCAGTATTTT
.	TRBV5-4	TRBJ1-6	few	CASSLARQGNSPLHF	TGTGCCAGCAGCTTGGCCCGTCAGGGGAATTCACCCCTCCACTTT
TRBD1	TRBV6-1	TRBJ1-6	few	CASSEWGQPTAPLHF	TGTGCCAGCAGTGAATGGGGACAGCCTACTGCACCCCTCCACTTT
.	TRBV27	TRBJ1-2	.	CASSSSANYGYTF	TGTGCCAGCAGTTCTTCAGCGAACTATGGCTACACCTTC
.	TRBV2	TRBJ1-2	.	CASRRDGAPDYGYTF	TGTGCCAGCAGAAGGGACGGAGCCCCCGACTATGGCTACACCTTC
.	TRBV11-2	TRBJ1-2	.	CASSGEGYGYTF	TGTGCCAGCAGCGGGGAGGGCTATGGCTACACCTTC
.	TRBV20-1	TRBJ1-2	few	CSATPPGRSYTF	TGCAGTGCCACCCCACCCGGGAGGAGCTACACCTTC
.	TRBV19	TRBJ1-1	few	CASSIESGRALTEAFF	TGTGCCAGTAGTATCGAATCAGGCAGGGCCCTTACTGAAGCTTTCTTT
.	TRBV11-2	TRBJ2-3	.	CASSLDRSGPSTDTQYF	TGTGCCAGCAGCTTAGATCGTAGCGGCCCAAGCACAGATACGCAGTATTTT
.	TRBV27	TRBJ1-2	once	CASSLGWDKGGYGYTF	TGTGCCAGCAGTTTGGGTTGGGACAAGGGAGGCTATGGCTACACCTTC
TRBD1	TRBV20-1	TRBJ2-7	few	CSARDSGTGPTYEQYF	TGCAGTGCTAGAGATAGTGGGACAGGGCCGACCTACGAGCAGTACTTC
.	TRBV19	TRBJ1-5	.	CASNFMGTSGPGQPQHF	TGTGCCAGTAATTTTATGGGGACCTCTGGGCCAGGACAGCCCCAGCATTTT
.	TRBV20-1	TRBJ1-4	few	CSASGGGTEKLFF	TGCAGTGCTAGCGGGGGGGGAACTGAAAAACTGTTTTTT
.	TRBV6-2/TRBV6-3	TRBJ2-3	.	CASNKLGFRGTDTQYF	TGTGCCAGCAACAAACTGGGGTTTAGAGGCACAGATACGCAGTATTTT
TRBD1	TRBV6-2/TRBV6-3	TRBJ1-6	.	CASSYGTANSWSPLHF	TGTGCCAGCAGTTATGGGACAGCTAATTCGTGGTCACCCCTCCACTTT
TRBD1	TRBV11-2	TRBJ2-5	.	CASSQRTGVETQYF	TGTGCCAGCAGCCAAAGGACAGGGGTGGAGACCCAGTACTTC
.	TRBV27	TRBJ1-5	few	CASSLGRVNQPQHF	TGTGCCAGCAGTTTAGGACGGGTAAATCAGCCCCAGCATTTT
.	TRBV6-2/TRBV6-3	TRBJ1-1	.	CASSYLGTQNTEAFF	TGTGCCAGCAGTTACCTCGGGACACAGAACACTGAAGCTTTCTTT
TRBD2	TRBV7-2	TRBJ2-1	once	CASSLASGGQTSYNEQFF	TGTGCCAGCAGCTTAGCTAGCGGGGGCCAAACTTCCTACAATGAGCAGTTCTTC
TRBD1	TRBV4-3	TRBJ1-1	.	CASSPGQGVAEAFF	TGCGCCAGCAGCCCGGGACAGGGGGTCGCTGAAGCTTTCTTT
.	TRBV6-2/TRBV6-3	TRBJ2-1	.	CASRQDSYNEQFF	TGTGCCAGTAGACAGGACTCCTACAATGAGCAGTTCTTC
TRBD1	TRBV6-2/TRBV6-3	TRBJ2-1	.	CASRMGQGEYNEQFF	TGTGCCAGCAGAATGGGACAGGGCGAATACAATGAGCAGTTCTTC
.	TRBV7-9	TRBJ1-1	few	CASSPPLSGAFF	TGTGCCAGCAGCCCACCTCTTTCAGGGGCTTTCTTT
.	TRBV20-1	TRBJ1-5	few	CSARDGNQPQHF	TGCAGTGCTAGAGATGGCAATCAGCCCCAGCATTTT
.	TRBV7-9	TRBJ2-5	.	CASSLIETQYF	TGTGCCAGCAGCTTAATAGAGACCCAGTACTTC